This TCR beta chain is from a study of blood T cell repertoires in COVID-19. Source study methods: Amplified reference gene primers provided the basis for estimating nucleated cell counts. Sequencing used immunoSEQ multiplex PCR; TCRdb keeps in-frame clones, though not all of them. V, J and clone size are taken as reported in that table, and D and trimming were inferred from the DNA itself. The data hold roughly 330,000 clones, with roughly 90% observed a single time. Germline CDR1 and CDR2: SGHAT and FQNNGV. Trimming removed 1 base from V and 4 bases from J; junction bases left unmatched: 2. The length of the CDR3 is 15 residues.

The sequence was collected from a woman aged 45-60 years with active or convalescent COVID-19. J is TRBJ2-2 and V is TRBV11-2, with TRBD1 matching 8 bases. Sequenced: peripheral blood. CDR3 nucleotide sequence: TGTGCCAGCAGCTTAGGTGGGACAGGCACCGGGGAGCTGTTTTTT. Its protein product is CASSLGGTGTGELFF.